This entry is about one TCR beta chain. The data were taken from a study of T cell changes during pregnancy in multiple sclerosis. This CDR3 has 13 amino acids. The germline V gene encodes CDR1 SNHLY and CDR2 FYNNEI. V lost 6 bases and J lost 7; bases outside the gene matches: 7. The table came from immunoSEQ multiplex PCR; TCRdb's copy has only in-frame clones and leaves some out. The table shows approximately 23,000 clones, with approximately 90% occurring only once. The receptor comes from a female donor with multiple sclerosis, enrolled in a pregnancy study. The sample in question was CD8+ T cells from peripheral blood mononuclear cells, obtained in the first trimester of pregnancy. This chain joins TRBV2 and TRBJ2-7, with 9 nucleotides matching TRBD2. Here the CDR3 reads CASSETSGWEQYF. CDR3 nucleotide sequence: TGTGCCAGCAGCGAGACTAGCGGTTGGGAGCAGTACTTC.